This TCR beta chain is drawn from a study of T cells in Graves' hyperthyroidism and ophthalmopathy. Study outcomes and limitations: In simple terms, a model built on 13 V-J features told ophthalmopathy apart from stable hyperthyroidism. Within blood appeared most thyroid clonotypes that had expanded above 0.001.

J was trimmed by 1 base and V by 3 bases; bases with no gene match: 6. CDR1 and CDR2 from the germline V gene are SGHAT and FQNNGV. The CDR3 totals 16 residues. The TCR beta CDR3 regions underwent amplification using RNA transcripts as the source. RT-PCR in the first round (using the HTBI primer set) targeted the TCR CDR3. MiXCR, run by TCRdb on the multiplex PCR reads, gives a single entry per CDR3 protein. The table has 650,000 to 850,000 distinct CDR3 sequences, 18% seen once. This clonotype was detected ten times or more. No antigen is known for it. Those with hyperthyroidism were 18 to 65 years old, newly diagnosed, and ill for under 2 months.

The V and J genes are TRBV11-2 and TRBJ1-2; 9 bases are shared with TRBD1. Material for sequencing was blood. This TCR was recovered from a woman between 45 and 65 years old with Graves' hyperthyroidism that later progressed to Graves' ophthalmopathy. CDR3 protein: CASSLTGGRINYGYTF. As DNA, the CDR3 is TGTGCCAGCAGCTTGACAGGGGGTAGAATTAACTATGGCTACACCTTC. The full variable domain, rest sourced from reference TRBV11-2 and TRBJ1-2, is EAGVAQSPRYKIIEKRQSVAFWCNPISGHATLYWYQQILGQGPKLLIQFQNNGVVDDSQLPKDRFSAERLKGVDSTLKIQPAKLEDSAVYLCASSLTGGRINYGYTFGSGTRLTVV.